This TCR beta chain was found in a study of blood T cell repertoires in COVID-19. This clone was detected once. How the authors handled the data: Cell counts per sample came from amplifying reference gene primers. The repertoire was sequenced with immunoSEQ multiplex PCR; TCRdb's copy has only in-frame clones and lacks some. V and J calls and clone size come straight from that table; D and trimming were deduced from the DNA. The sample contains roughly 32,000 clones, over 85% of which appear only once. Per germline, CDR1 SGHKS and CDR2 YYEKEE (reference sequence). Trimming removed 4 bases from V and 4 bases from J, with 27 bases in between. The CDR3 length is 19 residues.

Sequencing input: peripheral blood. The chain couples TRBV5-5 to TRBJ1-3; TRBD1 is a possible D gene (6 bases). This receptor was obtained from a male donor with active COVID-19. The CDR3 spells CASSLQGGLGLGVGNTIYF. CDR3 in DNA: TGTGCCAGCAGCCTACAGGGCGGACTTGGCCTAGGGGTAGGAAACACCATATATTTT. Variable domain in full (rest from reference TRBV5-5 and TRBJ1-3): DAGVTQSPTHLIKTRGQQVTLRCSPISGHKSVSWYQQVLGQGPQFIFQYYEKEERGRGNFPDRFSARQFPNYSSELNVNALLLGDSALYLCASSLQGGLGLGVGNTIYFGEGSWLTVV.